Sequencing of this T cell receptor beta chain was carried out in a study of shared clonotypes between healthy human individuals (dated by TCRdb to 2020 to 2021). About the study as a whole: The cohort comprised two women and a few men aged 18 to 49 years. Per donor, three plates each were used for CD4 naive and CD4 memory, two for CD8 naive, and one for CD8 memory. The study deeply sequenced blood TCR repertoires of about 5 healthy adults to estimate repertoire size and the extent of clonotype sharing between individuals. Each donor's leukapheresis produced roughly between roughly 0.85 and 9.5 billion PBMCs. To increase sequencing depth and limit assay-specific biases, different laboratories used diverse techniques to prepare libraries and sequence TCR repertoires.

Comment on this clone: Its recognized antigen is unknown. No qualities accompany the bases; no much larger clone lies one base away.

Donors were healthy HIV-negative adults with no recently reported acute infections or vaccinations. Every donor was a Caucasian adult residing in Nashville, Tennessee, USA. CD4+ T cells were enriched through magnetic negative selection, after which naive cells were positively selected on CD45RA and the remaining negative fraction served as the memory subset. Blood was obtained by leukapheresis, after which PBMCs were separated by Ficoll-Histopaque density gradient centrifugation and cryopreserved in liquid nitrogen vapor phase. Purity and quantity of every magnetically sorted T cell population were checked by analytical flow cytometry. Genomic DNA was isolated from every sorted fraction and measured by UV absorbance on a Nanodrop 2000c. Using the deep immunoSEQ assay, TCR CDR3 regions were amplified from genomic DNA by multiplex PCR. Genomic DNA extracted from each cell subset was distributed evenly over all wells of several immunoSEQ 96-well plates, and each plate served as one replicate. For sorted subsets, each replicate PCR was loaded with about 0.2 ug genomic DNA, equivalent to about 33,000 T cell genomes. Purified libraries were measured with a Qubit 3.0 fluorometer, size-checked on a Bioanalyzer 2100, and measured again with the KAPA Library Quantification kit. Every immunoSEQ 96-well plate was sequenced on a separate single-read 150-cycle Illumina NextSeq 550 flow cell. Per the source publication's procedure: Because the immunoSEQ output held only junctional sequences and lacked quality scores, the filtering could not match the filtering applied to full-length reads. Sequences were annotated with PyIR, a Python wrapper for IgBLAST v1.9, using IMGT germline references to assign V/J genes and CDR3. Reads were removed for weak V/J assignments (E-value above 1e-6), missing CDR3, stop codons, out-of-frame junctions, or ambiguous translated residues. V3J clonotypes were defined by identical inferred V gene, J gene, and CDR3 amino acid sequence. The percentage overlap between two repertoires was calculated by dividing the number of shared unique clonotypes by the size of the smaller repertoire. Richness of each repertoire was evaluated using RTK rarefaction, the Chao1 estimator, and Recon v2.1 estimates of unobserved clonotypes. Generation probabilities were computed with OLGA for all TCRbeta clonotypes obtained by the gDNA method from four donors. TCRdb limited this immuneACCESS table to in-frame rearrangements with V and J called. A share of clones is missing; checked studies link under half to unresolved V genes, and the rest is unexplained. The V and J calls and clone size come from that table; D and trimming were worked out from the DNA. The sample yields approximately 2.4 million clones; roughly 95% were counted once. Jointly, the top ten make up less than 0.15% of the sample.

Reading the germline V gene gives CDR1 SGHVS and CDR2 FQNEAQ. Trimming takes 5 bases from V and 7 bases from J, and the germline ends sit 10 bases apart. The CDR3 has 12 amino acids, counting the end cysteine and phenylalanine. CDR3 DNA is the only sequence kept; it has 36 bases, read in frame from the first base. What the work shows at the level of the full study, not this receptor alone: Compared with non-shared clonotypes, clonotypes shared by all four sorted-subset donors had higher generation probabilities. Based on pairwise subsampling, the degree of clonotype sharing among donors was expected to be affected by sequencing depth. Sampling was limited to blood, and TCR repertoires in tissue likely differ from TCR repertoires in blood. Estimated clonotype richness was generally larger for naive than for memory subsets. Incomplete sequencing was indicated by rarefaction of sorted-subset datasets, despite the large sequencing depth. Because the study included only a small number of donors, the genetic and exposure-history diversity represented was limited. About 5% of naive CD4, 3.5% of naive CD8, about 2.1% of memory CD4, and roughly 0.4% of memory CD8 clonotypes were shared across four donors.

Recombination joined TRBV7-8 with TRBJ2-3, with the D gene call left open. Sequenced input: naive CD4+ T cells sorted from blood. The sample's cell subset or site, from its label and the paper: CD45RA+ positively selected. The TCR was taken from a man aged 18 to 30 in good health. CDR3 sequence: CASSPGPYTQYF. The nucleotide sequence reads TGTGCCAGCAGCCCCGGACCTTATACGCAGTATTTT.